This T cell receptor beta chain was identified in a study of blood T cell repertoires in COVID-19. About the research overall: T cells, B-cell-depleted T cells, or PBMCs provided the cDNA or gDNA that served as material.

V gave up 5 bases and J gave up 2 bases, with 3 bases separating them. The germline gives CDR1 MDHEN, CDR2 SYDVKM. The CDR3 has 11 residues. TCRdb keeps only in-frame clones here, not all; method: immunoSEQ multiplex PCR. The sample has a few hundred thousand clones, around 90% seen once; the top ten hold 2.6%. This sequence originates from a person between 18 and 30 years old with COVID-19, enrolled during active disease. The chain is built from TRBV28 and TRBJ2-5; D remains ambiguous. Sequenced material: peripheral blood. The DNA of the CDR3 is TGTGCCAGCAGTACACAAGAGACCCAGTACTTC. Protein sequence: CASSTQETQYF.